This T cell receptor (beta chain) was recorded in a study of cytomegalovirus exposure and HLA in healthy donors. On the study more broadly: Unique TCRs from HLA-typed donors, 85 million to 100 million of them, were held in an early data release. Study-level results: Several top significant clusters appeared, in a later analysis, to be linked to common viral pathogens. Association with HLA alleles at 0.05 false discovery rate was found for roughly 17,000 TCR beta sequences in a later analysis.

The PCR made use of 60 Vbeta and 13 Jbeta primers. The assay was immunoSEQ multiplex PCR, and TCRdb's table has in-frame clones only and misses some. The table shows approximately 84,000 clones, with more than 60% occurring only once. Germline V gene sequence: CDR1 MNHEY, CDR2 SVGAGI. This CDR3 spans 14 amino acids. The V end was cut by 7 bases, the J end by 7 bases, with 17 bases between. This clone occurred a few times. Its antigen is not identified. The source of this sequence is a man between 35 and 55 years old in good health and CMV-seronegative. Sequencing was performed on PBMCs. The chain carries TRBV6-5 and TRBJ2-1; D possibly corresponds to TRBD1 (6 bases). CDR3 DNA sequence: TGTGCCAGCAATCCGGGACAAGGGAAAAATGAGCAGTTCTTC. It codes for CASNPGQGKNEQFF.